This TCR beta chain was identified in a study of Ad26.COV2.S vaccination and SARS-CoV-2 variants listed by TCRdb under 2021. About the investigation overall: Vaccine-arm donors were drawn from COV1001, a multicentre, randomized, double-blind, placebo-controlled phase I-IIa trial of Ad26.COV2.S in healthy adults. Ad26.COV2.S was administered intramuscularly at 5 x 10^10 or 1 x 10^11 viral particles, either as a single shot or as two shots given 56 days apart. The specificity and breadth of SARS-CoV-2-reactive T cell receptors after Ad26.COV2.S vaccination were assessed by TCRbeta repertoire sequencing. A total of approximately 32 samples were included in the TCR-sequenced set, comprising roughly 19 Ad26.COV2.S vaccine recipients, 5 placebo recipients and 8 SARS-CoV-2 convalescent individuals. Trial participants were randomized into five groups of five, in which low-dose or high-dose Ad26.COV2.S was given once or twice, or placebo was given on both occasions. Investigators remained blinded to trial group allocation during experiments and outcome assessment.

Note on this clone: Its antigen is still unknown. No quality values exist for individual bases; no much larger clone is one base distant.

From cysteine to phenylalanine, the CDR3 is 14 amino acids long. The only DNA kept is the CDR3, 42 bases in frame from the first base. Via the germline V gene, CDR1 is SGHRS and CDR2 YFSETQ. Trimming at the junction amounts to 1 base on V and 2 bases on J, and the germline ends lie 8 bases apart. The paper as a whole reports these results and caveats: Substantial breadth of spike-specific CD8+ and CD4+ T cell responses was reported after vaccination. According to the authors, total T cell responses may have been underestimated by the TCR breadth and depth analyses. Spike-specific TCR breadth was higher in Ad26.COV2.S recipients than in placebo recipients (P = 0.0014). Comparable non-spike TCR breadth was observed between vaccine and placebo recipients, consistent with only spike being contained in the vaccine. The study lacked the statistical power to compare responses across vaccine doses or regimens.

The treatment or condition label for this specimen denotes: around 19 received Ad26.COV2.S at low or high dose, single or two shots; roughly 5 received placebo; per-sample allocation not given. Repertoires of vaccine and placebo recipients were sequenced from samples collected on day 63 after the first injection. In Cohort 1b, around 25 adults aged 18-55 years were enrolled at a single site in Boston, USA, between 29 July and 7 August 2020. Ad26.COV2.S was a replication-incompetent adenovirus type 26 vector expressing a prefusion-stabilized SARS-CoV-2 spike protein from the original Wuhan strain. TCRbeta CDR3 regions were sequenced with the immunoSEQ Assay. After extraction, genomic DNA underwent amplification by bias-controlled multiplex PCR, followed by high-throughput sequencing. As for how the authors treated the data: To quantify the absolute abundance of each unique TCRbeta CDR3 region, sequences were collapsed and filtered. Usable DNA was measured by amplifying reference genes present in all nucleated cells, and TCRbeta template counts were normalized to that usable DNA to estimate T cell fraction. Repertoire TCRs were annotated as SARS-CoV-2-specific by exact matching of V gene, CDR3 amino acid sequence and J gene to a known reactive TCR set. The reference SARS-CoV-2 TCR set came from MIRA and was filtered for enrichment in COVID-19-positive ImmuneCODE repertoires, removing public or cross-reactive TCRs. Based on the MIRA antigens, annotated TCRs were further analysed at the level of specific ORF or position within ORF. Breadth was defined as annotated unique rearrangements over total unique productive rearrangements; depth was the summed frequency of those rearrangements. TCR breadth was compared between groups using two-sided Wilcoxon rank-sum tests. TCRdb stores this immuneACCESS table with in-frame sequences only. Part of the clones is absent; in the studies checked, under half of the shortfall reflects unresolved V genes, and no reason is known for the rest. The DNA was the basis for D and trimming; V, J and clone size are from that table. This sample lists roughly 400,000 clones; approximately 90% were detected once. The leading ten clones occupy approximately 1.7% of the sample.

The chain links TRBV5-1 with TRBJ2-3; no D gene is confidently identified. The specimen was peripheral blood, collected in a trial of Ad26.COV2.S vaccine versus placebo. The sequence was collected from a person aged 18-65 years who received the Ad26.COV2.S COVID-19 vaccine or a placebo. The CDR3 corresponds to CASSLTRSTDTQYF. The DNA sequence reads TGCGCCAGCAGCTTGACGAGGTCCACAGATACGCAGTATTTT. Here the CDR3 is joined to the reference TRBV5-1 and TRBJ2-3 genes, and the full variable domain is: KAGVTQTPRYLIKTRGQQVTLSCSPISGHRSVSWYQQTPGQGLQFLFEYFSETQRNKGNFPGRFSGRQFSNSRSEMNVSTLELGDSALYLCASSLTRSTDTQYFGPGTRLTVL.